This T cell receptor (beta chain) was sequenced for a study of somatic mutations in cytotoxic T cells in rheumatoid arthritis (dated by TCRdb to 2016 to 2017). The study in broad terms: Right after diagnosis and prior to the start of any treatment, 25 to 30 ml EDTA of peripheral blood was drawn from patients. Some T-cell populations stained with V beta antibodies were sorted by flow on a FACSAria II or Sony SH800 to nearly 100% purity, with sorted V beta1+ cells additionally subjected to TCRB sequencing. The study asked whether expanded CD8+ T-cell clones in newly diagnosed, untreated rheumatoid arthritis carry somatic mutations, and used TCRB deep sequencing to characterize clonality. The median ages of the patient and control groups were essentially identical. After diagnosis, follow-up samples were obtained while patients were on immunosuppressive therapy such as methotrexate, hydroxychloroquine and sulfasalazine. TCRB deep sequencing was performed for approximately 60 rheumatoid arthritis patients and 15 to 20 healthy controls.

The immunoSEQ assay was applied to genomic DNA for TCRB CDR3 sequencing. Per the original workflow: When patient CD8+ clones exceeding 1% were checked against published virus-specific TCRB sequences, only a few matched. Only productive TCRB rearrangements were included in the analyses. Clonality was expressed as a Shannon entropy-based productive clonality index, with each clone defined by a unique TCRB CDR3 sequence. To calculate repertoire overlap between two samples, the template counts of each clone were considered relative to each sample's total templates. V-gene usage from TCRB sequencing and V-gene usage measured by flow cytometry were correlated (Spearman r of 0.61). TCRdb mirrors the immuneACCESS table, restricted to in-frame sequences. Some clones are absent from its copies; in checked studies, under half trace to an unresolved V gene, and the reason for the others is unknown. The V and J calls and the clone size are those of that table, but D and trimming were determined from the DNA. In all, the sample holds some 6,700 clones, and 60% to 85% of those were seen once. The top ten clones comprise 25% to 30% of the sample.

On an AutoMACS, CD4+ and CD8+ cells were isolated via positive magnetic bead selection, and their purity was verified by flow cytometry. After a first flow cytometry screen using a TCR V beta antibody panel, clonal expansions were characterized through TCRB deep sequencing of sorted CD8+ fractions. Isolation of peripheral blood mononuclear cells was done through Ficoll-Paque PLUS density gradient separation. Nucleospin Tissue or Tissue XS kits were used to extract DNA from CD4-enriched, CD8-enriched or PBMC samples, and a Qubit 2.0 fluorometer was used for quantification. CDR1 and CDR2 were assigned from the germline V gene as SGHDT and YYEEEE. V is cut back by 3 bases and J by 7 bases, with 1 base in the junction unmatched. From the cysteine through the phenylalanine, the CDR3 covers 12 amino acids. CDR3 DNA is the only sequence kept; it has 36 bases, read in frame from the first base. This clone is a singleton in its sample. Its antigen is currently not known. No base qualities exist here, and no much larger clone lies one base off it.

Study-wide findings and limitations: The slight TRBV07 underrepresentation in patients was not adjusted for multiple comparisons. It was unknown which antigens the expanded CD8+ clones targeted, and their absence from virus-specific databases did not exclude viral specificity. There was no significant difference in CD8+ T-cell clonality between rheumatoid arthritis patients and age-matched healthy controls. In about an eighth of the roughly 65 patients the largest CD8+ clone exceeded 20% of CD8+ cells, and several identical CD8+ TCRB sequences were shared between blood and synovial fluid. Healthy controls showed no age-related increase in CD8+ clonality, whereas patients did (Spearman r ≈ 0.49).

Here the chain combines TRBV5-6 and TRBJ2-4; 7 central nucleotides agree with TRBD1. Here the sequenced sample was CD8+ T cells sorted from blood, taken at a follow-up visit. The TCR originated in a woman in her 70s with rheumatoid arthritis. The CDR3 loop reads CASSSTGNIQYF. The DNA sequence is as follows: TGTGCCAGCAGCTCGACAGGGAACATTCAGTACTTC.